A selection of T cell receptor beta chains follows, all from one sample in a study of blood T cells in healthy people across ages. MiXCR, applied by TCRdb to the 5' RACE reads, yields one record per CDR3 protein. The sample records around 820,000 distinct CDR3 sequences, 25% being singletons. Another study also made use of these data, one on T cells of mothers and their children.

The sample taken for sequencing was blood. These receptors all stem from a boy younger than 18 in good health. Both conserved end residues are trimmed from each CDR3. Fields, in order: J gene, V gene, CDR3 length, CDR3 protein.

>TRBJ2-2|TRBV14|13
ASSQGGGLAGELF
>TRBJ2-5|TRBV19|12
ASREKQGSETQY
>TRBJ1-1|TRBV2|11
ASSGQLNTEAF
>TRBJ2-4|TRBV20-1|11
SARGDNKNIQY
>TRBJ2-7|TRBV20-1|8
SAMREIQY
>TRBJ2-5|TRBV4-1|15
ASSQDHRDRLQETQY
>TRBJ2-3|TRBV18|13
ASSPGPTQEDTQY
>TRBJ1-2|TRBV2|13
ASSGTPGTEYGYT
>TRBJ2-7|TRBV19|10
ASSIRTGEQY
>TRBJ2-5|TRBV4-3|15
ASSQDRDRVRLETQY
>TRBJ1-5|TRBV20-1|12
SAHDRDSLSLQH
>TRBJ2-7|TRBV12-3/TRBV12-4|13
ASTKGTSGDYEQY
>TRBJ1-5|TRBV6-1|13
ASSELGFGNQPQH
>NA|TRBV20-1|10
SARDFEETQY
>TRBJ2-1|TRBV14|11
ASSQLISNEQF
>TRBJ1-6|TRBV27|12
ASSLRAGNSPLH
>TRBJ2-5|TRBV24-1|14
ATSDTMDRSWETQY
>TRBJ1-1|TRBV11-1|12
ASSGRDFETEAF
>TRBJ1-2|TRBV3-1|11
ASSHRQGYGYT
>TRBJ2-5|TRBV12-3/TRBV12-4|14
ASSRHRTGVGETQY
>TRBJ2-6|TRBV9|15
ASSTGQGVSGANVLT
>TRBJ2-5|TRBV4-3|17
ASSQDFGTGDLREETQY
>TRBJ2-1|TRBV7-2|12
ASSLAYVRNEQF
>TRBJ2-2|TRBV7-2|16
ASRSTGLAGVGTGELF
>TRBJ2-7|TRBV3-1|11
ASSQDGGNRQY
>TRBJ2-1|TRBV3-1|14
ASSHLLAASYNEQF
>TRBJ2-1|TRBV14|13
ASRGGGFGVNEQF
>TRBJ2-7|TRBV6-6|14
ASSYLGTVNSYEQH
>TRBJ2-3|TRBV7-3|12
ASSQGTLTDTQY
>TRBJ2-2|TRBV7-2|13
ASSLGARGTGELF
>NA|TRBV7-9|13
ASSKRAELYNEQF
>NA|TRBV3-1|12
TSSQGLGAYEQY
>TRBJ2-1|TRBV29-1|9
SIDIYNEQF
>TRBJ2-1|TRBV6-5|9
ASSYRDEQF
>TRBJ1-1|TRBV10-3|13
AISESTGGDTEAF
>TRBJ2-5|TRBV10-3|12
AISEAEYQETQY
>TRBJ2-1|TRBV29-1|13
SVVPAGSSYNEQF
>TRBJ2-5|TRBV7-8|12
ASSLGAGEETQY
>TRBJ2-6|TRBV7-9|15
ASSLGNRGRGANVLT
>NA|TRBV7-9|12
ASSLIDRTYEQY
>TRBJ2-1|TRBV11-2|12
ASSLGTGSLGQF
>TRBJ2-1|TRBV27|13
ASTTITGGTNEQF